These 13 T cell receptor beta chains came from one sample sequenced in a study of Ad26.COV2.S vaccination and SARS-CoV-2 variants. The data were produced by immunoSEQ multiplex PCR, yet TCRdb's version contains in-frame clones alone and is incomplete. The sample has about 350,000 clones; around 89% are singletons. Treatment meaning: approximately 18 received Ad26.COV2.S at low or high dose, single or two shots; about 5 received placebo; per-sample allocation not given. Sampling occurred on day 63 after the first vaccine or placebo injection. This material consisted of peripheral blood, taken in a trial of Ad26.COV2.S vaccine versus placebo. The origin of the receptors is a person aged 18-60 years who received the Ad26.COV2.S COVID-19 vaccine or a placebo.

The chain has TRBV5-1 and TRBJ2-7; 8 nucleotides line up with TRBD1. This CDR3 spans 16 amino acids. Germline V lookup: CDR1 SGHRS, CDR2 YFSETQ. V gave up 1 base and J gave up 0 bases; unmatched junction bases: 6. The DNA for the CDR3 is TGCGCCAGCAGCTTGCAGACAGGGGCGGGCTCCTACGAGCAGTACTTC. Its protein is CASSLQTGAGSYEQYF. Full variable domain (outside the CDR3, taken from reference TRBV5-1 and TRBJ2-7): KAGVTQTPRYLIKTRGQQVTLSCSPISGHRSVSWYQQTPGQGLQFLFEYFSETQRNKGNFPGRFSGRQFSNSRSEMNVSTLELGDSALYLCASSLQTGAGSYEQYFGPGTRLTVT.

The J gene is TRBJ1-1, the V gene TRBV10-1; possibly TRBD1 for D (5 bases). Germline CDR1 and CDR2: WNHNN and SYGVQD (reference sequence). Trimming pared 2 bases from V and 3 bases from J, leaving 13 bases between. This CDR3 comprises 15 residues. The chain's CDR3 is CASSEVWGPDTEAFF. The CDR3 DNA is TGCGCCAGCAGTGAGGTTTGGGGCCCGGACACTGAAGCTTTCTTT.

The genes are TRBV7-2 and TRBJ2-5, with a weak D call TRBD2 (7 bases). CDR1 and CDR2 from the germline V gene are SGHTA and FQGNSA. This CDR3 contains 15 residues. With 4 bases removed from V and 3 bases from J, the gap between germline ends came to 15 bases. The CDR3 region has the DNA TGTGCCAGCAGCTCAAGAGCGGGACACAAAGAGACCCAGTACTTC. Translating gives CASSSRAGHKETQYF. The whole variable domain, remainder taken from reference TRBV7-2 and TRBJ2-5, is GAGVSQSPSNKVTEKGKDVELRCDPISGHTALYWYRQSLGQGLEFLIYFQGNSAPDKSGLPSDRFSAERTGGSVSTLTIQRTQQEDSAVYLCASSSRAGHKETQYFGPGTRLLVL.

The chain uses TRBV2 and TRBJ1-1; D may be TRBD1 (6 bases). The V gene's germline CDR1 is SNHLY and CDR2 FYNNEI. The CDR3 runs to 13 residues. V was cut by 5 bases and J by 2 bases, with 9 bases left in between. CDR3 residues: CASSTGINTEAFF. In nucleotides, the CDR3 is TGTGCCAGCAGTACAGGGATTAACACTGAAGCTTTCTTT.

The CDR3 loop is CSVGRGLTDTQYF. CDR3 sequence (DNA): TGCAGCGTGGGCAGGGGGCTTACAGATACGCAGTATTTT. The chain couples TRBV29-1 to TRBJ2-3; 8 bases are a match to TRBD1. Per germline, CDR1 SQVTM and CDR2 ANQGSEA. CDR3 size: 13 residues. The V segment lost 6 bases and the J segment 3 bases; nucleotides outside the gene matches: 5.

The chain couples TRBV7-9 to TRBJ2-7; possible D gene TRBD2, 5 bases. The CDR3 contains 16 residues. From germline, CDR1 is SEHNR and CDR2 FQNEAQ (reference sequence). V gave up 0 bases and J gave up 0 bases, with 12 bases separating them. CDR3 residues: CASSLARTGGSYEQYF. In nucleotides, the CDR3 is TGTGCCAGCAGCTTAGCGCGTACCGGAGGCTCCTACGAGCAGTACTTC. The full variable domain, in which reference TRBV7-9 and TRBJ2-7 provide the parts outside the CDR3, is DTGVSQNPRHKITKRGQNVTFRCDPISEHNRLYWYRQTLGQGPEFLTYFQNEAQLEKSRLLSDRFSAERPKGSFSTLEIQRTEQGDSAMYLCASSLARTGGSYEQYFGPGTRLTVT.

The rearrangement links TRBV9 to TRBJ1-4; D call uncertain. V was trimmed by 0 bases and J by 5 bases, leaving 14 bases between them. The CDR3 has 16 amino acids. CDR1 and CDR2 (germline): SGDLS, YYNGEE. CDR3 sequence (DNA): TGTGCCAGCAGCGTAGCTGATGGCACCGGGAATGAAAAACTGTTTTTT. Translation gives CASSVADGTGNEKLFF.

This rearrangement joins TRBV6-5 to TRBJ2-1; 7 bases align to TRBD1. This CDR3 has 15 residues. Germline-derived CDR1 and CDR2 are MNHEY and SVGAGI. The V segment lost 5 bases and the J segment 7 bases; nucleotides outside the gene matches: 11. CDR3 sequence (DNA): TGTGCCAGCAGTCCAACAGGGGTCTGGTCGAATGAGCAGTTCTTC. This translates into CASSPTGVWSNEQFF.

The chain joins TRBV5-1 to TRBJ2-5; D possibly corresponds to TRBD2 (7 bases). The length of the CDR3 is 16 residues. The germline V and J ends were trimmed by 6 bases and 4 bases, with 22 bases remaining between them. The germline V gene encodes CDR1 SGHRS and CDR2 YFSETQ. CDR3 nucleotide sequence: TGCGCCAGCACCTTAGGGGGAGGGTCGTTCAGAGAGACCCAGTACTTC. Translated, it gives CASTLGGGSFRETQYF.

This clone has a handful of counts. The chain carries TRBV7-2 and TRBJ1-1, with D unclear. CDR3 length equals 15 residues. The V gene's germline CDR1 is SGHTA and CDR2 FQGNSA. The V and J ends lost 4 bases and 1 base respectively, with 13 bases between them. The CDR3 protein is CASSSRTVRNTEAFF. Written as DNA, the CDR3 is TGTGCCAGCAGCTCCCGGACTGTTAGGAACACTGAAGCTTTCTTT.

For the CDR3, the DNA is TGTGCCACCAGTGAAACGGGATCCAACACCGGGGAGCTGTTTTTT. Translation gives CATSETGSNTGELFF. The V gene is TRBV24-1, the J gene TRBJ2-2; maybe TRBD2 (5 bases). Trimming took 4 bases from V and 2 from J, leaving 10 bases between them. The CDR3 extends over 15 amino acids. Per germline, CDR1 KGHDR and CDR2 SFDVKD.

The genes are TRBV18 and TRBJ2-5; perhaps TRBD2 as D (5 bases). Germline assignment: CDR1 KGHSH and CDR2 LQKENI. Trimming shortened V by 6 bases and J by 3 bases, and 17 bases separated the two germline ends. CDR3 length equals 15 residues. The CDR3 sequence: CASSDPGRGKETQYF. CDR3 sequence (DNA): TGTGCCAGCTCGGATCCGGGCCGAGGGAAAGAGACCCAGTACTTC.

The rearrangement links TRBV12-5 to TRBJ2-1; D may be TRBD1 (5 bases). The germline V gene has CDR1 LGHNT and CDR2 FRNRAP. The CDR3 length is 14 residues. V lost 3 bases and J lost 8, with 14 bases in between. The CDR3 nucleotides are TGTGCTAGTGGTTTCAGGGTTTCGGGTGATGAGCAGTTCTTC. Its protein is CASGFRVSGDEQFF. Full variable domain (missing parts from reference TRBV12-5 and TRBJ2-1): DARVTQTPRHKVTEMGQEVTMRCQPILGHNTVFWYRQTMMQGLELLAYFRNRAPLDDSGMPKDRFSAEMPDATLATLKIQPSEPRDSAVYFCASGFRVSGDEQFFGPGTRLTVL.